A single sample gave rise to the 22 T cell receptor beta chains below, sequenced in a study of blood T cell repertoires in COVID-19. This table comes from immunoSEQ multiplex PCR, and its TCRdb copy is limited to in-frame clones, with some not included. The sample holds around 100,000 clones; roughly 80% are singletons and the top ten take roughly 29%. Sequencing was performed on peripheral blood. Receptors were obtained from a man between 65 and 79 years old with active or convalescent COVID-19.

With regard to this clone: This sample also contains other DNA sequences that code for the same CDR3. The CDR3 sequence is CASSYGGQGTYEQYF. CDR3 nucleotide sequence: TGTGCCAGCAGTTATGGGGGACAGGGCACCTACGAGCAGTACTTC. The chain is built from TRBV6-5 and TRBJ2-7; 9 bases fit TRBD1. J lost 2 bases, V lost 3 bases, and 5 bases had no gene match. From germline, CDR1 is MNHEY and CDR2 SVGAGI. The CDR3 is made up of 15 amino acids.

This chain connects TRBV9 to TRBJ2-3; maybe TRBD1 (5 bases). Germline CDR1 is SGDLS and CDR2 is YYNGEE. This CDR3 has 16 amino acids. Trimming cost V 3 bases and J 2 bases, with 16 bases left between them. CDR3 DNA sequence: TGTGCCAGCAGCGACCGCATCGGACACGTCACAGATACGCAGTATTTT. This encodes CASSDRIGHVTDTQYF.

The chain couples TRBV2 to TRBJ2-7; TRBD2 aligns across 8 bases. The CDR3 sequence is 16 residues long. CDR1 and CDR2 (germline): SNHLY, FYNNEI. J gave up 2 bases and V 3 bases, and 9 bases lay outside the gene matches. The CDR3 DNA is TGTGCCAGCAGTGAGCCGGGAGGGGCGGACCCCTACGAGCAGTACTTC. It is translated as CASSEPGGADPYEQYF.

The chain recombines TRBV10-3 with TRBJ1-4; 8 bases map to TRBD1. The CDR3 runs 13 residues. V lost 9 bases and J lost 7; bases outside the gene matches: 7. Looked up from germline, CDR1 is ENHRY and CDR2 is SYGVKD. The CDR3 DNA is TGTGCCATTTCCAGGGGGCCGGGTGAAAAACTGTTTTTT. It specifies CAISRGPGEKLFF.

The genes are TRBV27 and TRBJ2-7, with TRBD1 as a possible D gene (6 bases). The germline V gene encodes CDR1 MNHEY and CDR2 SMNVEV (reference sequence). V was pared by 6 bases and J by 4 bases, with 13 bases between. The CDR3 consists of 13 residues. DNA for the CDR3: TGTGCCAGCAGACCCCTAGGGGGTTACGAGCAGTACTTC. As protein: CASRPLGGYEQYF.

The chain links TRBV4-1 to TRBJ2-1; D remains ambiguous. This CDR3 contains 14 residues. Trimming took 0 bases from V and 8 from J, leaving 11 bases between them. Germline V gives CDR1 MGHRA, CDR2 YSYEKL. CDR3 amino acids: CASSQDRGEDEQFF. CDR3 DNA sequence: TGCGCCAGCAGCCAAGATCGAGGAGAGGATGAGCAGTTCTTC.

The chain uses TRBV5-1 and TRBJ1-3; the D is unclear. The CDR3 covers 14 residues. Trimming took off 0 bases at V and 4 bases at J, with 8 bases between the two ends. Germline V CDR1 and CDR2: SGHRS, YFSETQ. In DNA, the CDR3 is TGCGCCAGCAGCTTGGCCGGGGTGGGAAACACCATATATTTT. Its protein product is CASSLAGVGNTIYF.

The chain employs TRBV19 and TRBJ2-7, with TRBD1 matching over 7 bases. Germline CDR1 and CDR2: LNHDA and SQIVND (reference sequence). V shed 6 bases, J shed 6 bases, and the junction held 8 bases outside the gene matches. This CDR3 is built from 13 residues. DNA of the CDR3: TGTGCCAGTAGCAGGATGACAGGGTTCGAGCAGTACTTC. This sequence encodes CASSRMTGFEQYF.

CDR3 bases: TGTGCCAGCAGCTTATACAGGGGTAGGGGCGAGCAGTACTTC. Protein: CASSLYRGRGEQYF. J is TRBJ2-7 and V is TRBV13; 7 nucleotides line up with TRBD1. With V trimmed by 2 bases and J by 6 bases, 7 bases remained unmatched. The CDR3 length is 14 residues. Germline CDR1 reads PRHDT; CDR2 reads FYEKMQ (reference sequence).

The chain uses TRBV4-2 and TRBJ1-1; D unclear. The CDR3 runs 14 residues. V was trimmed by 0 bases and J by 8 bases, leaving 13 bases between them. CDR1 and CDR2 (germline): LGHNA, YNFKEQ. CDR3 sequence reads: CASSQDTAGIEAFF. The CDR3 DNA is TGTGCCAGCAGCCAAGATACGGCAGGCATCGAAGCTTTCTTT.

This sequence joins TRBV9 and TRBJ1-1; 8 bases map to TRBD1. With 3 bases clipped from V and 4 bases from J, the junction kept 5 bases outside the gene matches. The length of the CDR3 is 14 residues. Germline V gene lookup returns CDR1 SGDLS and CDR2 YYNGEE. CDR3 amino acids: CASSGGQGGTEAFF. The CDR3 DNA reads TGTGCCAGCAGCGGAGGACAGGGAGGCACTGAAGCTTTCTTT.

The rearrangement uses TRBV20-1 and TRBJ1-1; possible D gene TRBD1, 6 bases. The V gene's germline CDR1 is DFQATT and CDR2 SNEGSKA (reference sequence). The CDR3 spans 13 residues. The V and J ends lost 3 bases and 3 bases respectively, with 11 bases between them. In nucleotides, the CDR3 is TGCAGTGCTAGTCACAGGGACCACACTGAAGCTTTCTTT. Residues: CSASHRDHTEAFF.

V usage is TRBV6-6 and J usage is TRBJ2-6; 9 bases line up with TRBD1. The junction had 8 bases not matched to a gene; V was cut back by 5 bases and J by 0 bases. The CDR3 is made up of 18 amino acids. Germline CDR1 is MNHNY and CDR2 is SVGAGI (reference sequence). The CDR3 DNA reads as TGTGCCAGCAGTCATTCCGGGACAGGGTCCTCTGGGGCCAACGTCCTGACTTTC. It yields the protein CASSHSGTGSSGANVLTF.

The chain combines TRBV5-6 with TRBJ1-2, with D perhaps TRBD1 (6 bases). Looked up from germline, CDR1 is SGHDT and CDR2 is YYEEEE. There are 12 residues in the CDR3. Between the trimmed V and J ends, which lost 5 bases and 8 bases, there was a span of 13 bases. CDR3 coding DNA: TGTGCCAGCAGGACATCAGGGGTAGGCTACACCTTC. Protein: CASRTSGVGYTF.

CDR3 sequence reads: CASKPGQAHTEAFF. CDR3 in DNA: TGCGCCAGCAAACCGGGACAGGCCCACACTGAAGCTTTCTTT. This chain joins TRBV5-1 and TRBJ1-1; TRBD1 agrees at 8 bases. From germline, CDR1 is SGHRS and CDR2 YFSETQ. This CDR3 region has 14 residues. The ends lost 6 bases at V and 3 bases at J; junction bases unmatched: 7.

The CDR3 bases are TGTGCCAGCAGATCGCCGGGACAGGGGATTTCACCCCTCCACTTT. Translation: CASRSPGQGISPLHF. The rearrangement uses TRBV6-5 and TRBJ1-6, with 10 nucleotides matching TRBD1. The CDR3 spans 15 residues. Looked up from germline, CDR1 is MNHEY and CDR2 is SVGAGI. The trim removed 6 bases at V and 9 bases at J, leaving 8 bases unmatched.

The genes are TRBV3-1 (or the pseudogene TRBV3-2) and TRBJ1-2; TRBD1 is a possible D gene (5 bases). The CDR3 covers 14 residues. Germline CDR1 is LGHDT and CDR2 is YNNKEL (reference sequence). Between the trimmed V and J ends, which lost 5 bases and 4 bases, there was a span of 14 bases. The CDR3 bases are TGTGCCAGCAGCACCGGGGGGGAGGCCTATGGCTACACCTTC. Protein sequence: CASSTGGEAYGYTF.

This sequence joins TRBV15 and TRBJ1-2, with D perhaps matching TRBD1 (5 bases). The CDR3 runs 12 residues. The V gene's germline CDR1 is LNHNV and CDR2 YYDKDF (reference sequence). The V and J ends lost 3 bases and 7 bases respectively, with 9 bases between them. For the CDR3, the DNA is TGTGCCACCAGCAGTAATAGGGGTGGCTACACCTTC. It codes for CATSSNRGGYTF.

DNA of the CDR3: TGTGCCAGCTCAGGGGCTCCGGGACAGAACGTGCAGTACTTC. Translating it yields CASSGAPGQNVQYF. The chain couples TRBV18 to TRBJ2-7; 7 positions agree with TRBD1. In germline, CDR1 is KGHSH, CDR2 LQKENI. CDR3 length: 14 amino acids. Trimming cost V 5 bases and J 9 bases; bases outside gene matches: 13.

J is TRBJ2-5 and V is TRBV13; 10 bases line up with TRBD2. Germline values: CDR1 PRHDT, CDR2 FYEKMQ (reference sequence). The V segment lost 3 bases and the J segment 5 bases; nucleotides outside the gene matches: 6. The CDR3 loop spans 15 amino acids. The CDR3 DNA reads as TGTGCCAGCAGCTTCGGAGCGGGGGGGGAGGAGACCCAGTACTTC. The encoded protein is CASSFGAGGEETQYF.

The rearrangement uses TRBV5-1 and TRBJ2-1; 9 positions agree with TRBD1. Germline V gene data show CDR1 as SGHRS and CDR2 as YFSETQ. The CDR3 loop spans 15 amino acids. The trim removed 4 bases at V and 4 bases at J, leaving 6 bases unmatched. As DNA, the CDR3 is TGCGCCAGCAGCCAGGACAGGGGCCCATACAATGAGCAGTTCTTC. This translates into CASSQDRGPYNEQFF.

This clone was seen only a few times. V usage is TRBV28 and J usage is TRBJ2-7, with TRBD1 matching 9 bases. The germline CDR1 and CDR2 sequences are MDHEN and SYDVKM. The CDR3 runs 16 residues. The J segment lost 7 bases and the V segment lost 7 bases, leaving 17 bases of the junction unmatched. The CDR3: CASNPQRGQGLVEQYF. The CDR3 DNA reads as TGTGCCAGCAATCCTCAACGGGGACAGGGCCTTGTGGAGCAGTACTTC.